The rows below give T cell receptor beta chains drawn from one sample of a study of blood T cell repertoires in COVID-19. Libraries were prepared by immunoSEQ multiplex PCR; TCRdb keeps only in-frame clonotypes and omits some of them. The sample lists about 270,000 clones, more than 80% seen once, with around 2% in the top ten. Sequenced material: PBMCs or T cells enriched from blood (not recorded which). The source of these receptors is a woman aged 18-29 years who had recovered from COVID-19. The CDR3 runs from the conserved cysteine through the conserved F or W. Each record gives: J gene, V gene, D gene, clone size, CDR3 DNA, CDR3 protein. A D gene is named only where the DNA matches it firmly. A clone size is listed for some rows: how often the clone was seen (once, few, many), or a class if it is expanded.

>TRBJ1-5|TRBV2|-|-
TGTGCCAGCAGTGAAGCCTTTCTTTATCAGCCCCAGCATTTT
CASSEAFLYQPQHF
>TRBJ1-1|TRBV10-2|-|-
TGCGCCAGCAGTGTAAACACTGAAGCTTTCTTT
CASSVNTEAFF
>TRBJ1-1|TRBV5-1|-|-
TGCGCCAGCAGCTTGACTGGTACAAGAGGGACTGAAGCTTTCTTT
CASSLTGTRGTEAFF
>TRBJ1-1|TRBV7-9|-|-
TGTGCCAGCAGCCCGTCAGGGAGGACTGAAGCTTTCTTT
CASSPSGRTEAFF
>TRBJ1-1|TRBV28|-|-
TGTGCCAGCAGGAGACAGAGTAATATGAACACTGAAGCTTTCTTT
CASRRQSNMNTEAFF
>TRBJ1-2|TRBV19|-|once
TGTGCCAGTAGCTCAGGGAGGAGGGGCGGAAACTATGGCTACACCTTC
CASSSGRRGGNYGYTF
>TRBJ1-5|TRBV7-2|TRBD1|-
TGTGCCAGCAGCTTTATCGGACAGGGGGTCAATCAGCCCCAGCATTTT
CASSFIGQGVNQPQHF
>TRBJ1-2|TRBV28|TRBD1|-
TGTGCCAGCACCTCCGGGACAGGGGGTGGCTACACCTTC
CASTSGTGGGYTF
>TRBJ1-6|TRBV5-1|-|-
TGCGCCAGCAGCTTGGCCAATAATCAGGGTAATTCACCCCTCCACTTT
CASSLANNQGNSPLHF
>TRBJ1-2|TRBV7-9|TRBD1|-
TGTGCCAGCAGTCTCACAGGGGTTGGTGGCTACACCTTC
CASSLTGVGGYTF